The TCR beta chain described here comes from a study of blood T cell repertoires in COVID-19. On the study more broadly: COVID-19 samples from acute and convalescent phases originated in the United States, Italy and Spain. The cDNA or gDNA used as material had been derived from T cells, B-cell-depleted T cells, or PBMCs.

Enrollment of patients from Seattle took place during active infection, with longitudinal follow-up. This CDR3 is 15 amino acids long. V shed 4 bases, J shed 6 bases, and the junction held 6 bases outside the gene matches. Per germline, CDR1 LNHDA and CDR2 SQIVND (reference sequence). Per the study methods: Estimates of nucleated cell counts were drawn from the amplification of reference gene primers. The protocol was immunoSEQ multiplex PCR, while the TCRdb copy is restricted to in-frame clones and leaves out a portion. V and J calls and clone size are as listed in that table; D and trimming were resolved from the DNA. The sample lists about 160,000 clones, approximately 80% occurring once.

The V call is TRBV19, the J call TRBJ2-1; 10 bases are a match to TRBD1. The sequence derives from a middle-aged woman with COVID-19, enrolled during active disease. Material for sequencing was peripheral blood. CDR3 in amino acids: CASSSRTGGSNEQFF. CDR3 sequence (DNA): TGTGCCAGTAGTAGTAGGACAGGGGGATCCAATGAGCAGTTCTTC.